Below are 25 T cell receptor beta chains sequenced from a single sample in a study of T cell responses to AZD1222 COVID-19 vaccine. The table came from immunoSEQ multiplex PCR; TCRdb's copy has only in-frame clones and leaves some out. The top ten hold around 9.3% of the sample, which has fewer than 200,000 clones, 85% to 95% seen once. Specimen: peripheral blood, collected on day 0 of AZD1222 vaccination. Receptor source: an adult in good health.

The chain combines TRBV19 with TRBJ2-1; TRBD1 matches 7 bases. The CDR3 has 14 amino acids. The germline gives CDR1 LNHDA, CDR2 SQIVND (reference sequence). After removal of 10 bases from V and 8 bases from J, the junction contained 14 bases not matched to a gene. This CDR3 is CATLSTGLGDEQFF. For the CDR3, the DNA is TGTGCCACTCTATCGACAGGGCTGGGTGATGAGCAGTTCTTC. Filled out from reference TRBV19 and TRBJ2-1, the complete variable domain reads DGGITQSPKYLFRKEGQNVTLSCEQNLNHDAMYWYRQDPGQGLRLIYYSQIVNDFQKGDIAEGYSVSREKKESFPLTVTSAQKNPTAFYLCATLSTGLGDEQFFGPGTRLTVL.

The V and J genes are TRBV9 and TRBJ1-6; 8 nucleotides match TRBD1. The junction had 7 bases not matched to a gene; V was cut back by 2 bases and J by 0 bases. Per germline, CDR1 SGDLS and CDR2 YYNGEE. The CDR3 loop spans 18 amino acids. This CDR3 reads CASSVGQGFSSYNSPLHF. DNA for the CDR3: TGTGCCAGCAGCGTCGGACAGGGCTTCAGCTCCTATAATTCACCCCTCCACTTT. The entire variable domain, with the rest obtained from reference TRBV9 and TRBJ1-6, is as follows: DSGVTQTPKHLITATGQRVTLRCSPRSGDLSVYWYQQSLDQGLQFLIQYYNGEERAKGNILERFSAQQFPDLHSELNLSSLELGDSALYFCASSVGQGFSSYNSPLHFGNGTRLTVT.

The gene calls are TRBV16 and TRBJ1-6, with unresolved D. The V end was cut by 6 bases, the J end by 7 bases, with 10 bases between. This CDR3 is built from 13 residues. Germline CDR1 and CDR2: KGHSY and FQNENV. This chain's CDR3 is CASRGGTNSPLHF. The CDR3 DNA follows: TGTGCCAGCAGAGGCGGAACAAATTCACCCCTCCACTTT.

J is TRBJ1-3 and V is TRBV24-1; D remains unclear. The germline V gene encodes CDR1 KGHDR and CDR2 SFDVKD. Trimming removed 5 bases from V and 0 bases from J, with 13 bases in between. CDR3 length: 16 residues. CDR3 loop: CATSGPPAASGNTIYF. The CDR3 DNA is TGTGCCACCAGTGGCCCCCCGGCTGCCTCTGGAAACACCATATATTTT.

The chain is built from TRBV7-9 and TRBJ2-5; 8 bases map to TRBD2. This CDR3 has 15 amino acids. The V gene's germline CDR1 is SEHNR and CDR2 FQNEAQ (reference sequence). Germline trimming cut 7 bases from V and 4 bases from J; bases unmatched to any gene: 11. CDR3 DNA sequence: TGTGCCAGCATCGAATCCGGGGGGGCCGGAGAGACCCAGTACTTC. Translated, it gives CASIESGGAGETQYF. The entire variable domain, with the rest obtained from reference TRBV7-9 and TRBJ2-5, is as follows: DTGVSQNPRHKITKRGQNVTFRCDPISEHNRLYWYRQTLGQGPEFLTYFQNEAQLEKSRLLSDRFSAERPKGSFSTLEIQRTEQGDSAMYLCASIESGGAGETQYFGPGTRLLVL.

The V gene is TRBV7-9, the J gene TRBJ2-2; D uncertain. CDR1 and CDR2 (germline): SEHNR, FQNEAQ (reference sequence). CDR3 length equals 14 residues. V was shortened by 5 bases and J by 3 bases, with 10 bases between the two germline ends. DNA for the CDR3: TGTGCCAGCAGCCCGGCACCCTACACCGGGGAGCTGTTTTTT. This gives the protein CASSPAPYTGELFF.

V is TRBV30 and J is TRBJ1-1; perhaps TRBD1 as D (5 bases). CDR3 length: 12 amino acids. CDR1 is GTSNPN and CDR2 is SVGIG in the germline V gene (reference sequence). Trimming pared 7 bases from V and 4 bases from J, leaving 13 bases between. In DNA form, the CDR3 reads TGTGCCTACTACAGGCGCCTCACTGAAGCTTTCTTT. It is translated as CAYYRRLTEAFF.

CDR3 loop: CASSYGDEQYF. CDR3 coding DNA: TGTGCCAGCAGTTACGGTGACGAGCAGTACTTC. The gene calls are TRBV6-6 and TRBJ2-7; no definite D call. CDR3 length: 11 residues. V lost 2 bases and J 5 bases, leaving 4 bases between the germline ends. Per germline, CDR1 MNHNY and CDR2 SVGAGI (reference sequence).

The CDR3: CASSYRGSNTEAFF. The CDR3 DNA reads as TGTGCCAGCAGTTACAGAGGGTCGAACACTGAAGCTTTCTTT. This chain links TRBV6-5 with TRBJ1-1; D is unresolved. From germline, CDR1 is MNHEY and CDR2 SVGAGI. Trimming stripped 2 bases from V and 1 base from J, with 8 bases between. The CDR3 totals 14 residues.

This clone was recorded a few times. V gene TRBV7-2 combines with J gene TRBJ1-1; maybe TRBD1 (6 bases). V was clipped by 5 bases and J by 1 base, with 11 bases between them. Germline V gene data show CDR1 as SGHTA and CDR2 as FQGNSA. The CDR3 runs 14 residues. The CDR3 bases are TGTGCCAGCAGCCTCAGGGGAACGAACACTGAAGCTTTCTTT. Translated, it gives CASSLRGTNTEAFF.

This chain joins TRBV5-1 and TRBJ2-1; tentative D call: TRBD2 (5 bases). Trimming stripped 4 bases from V and 5 bases from J, with 10 bases between. Germline V gene data show CDR1 as SGHRS and CDR2 as YFSETQ. The CDR3 is 13 residues long. For the CDR3, the DNA is TGCGCCAGCAGCGAGATCGGGGACAATGAGCAGTTCTTC. This codes for CASSEIGDNEQFF.

J is TRBJ2-1 and V is TRBV10-3; 7 nucleotides align to TRBD2. This CDR3 region has 15 residues. Looked up from germline, CDR1 is ENHRY and CDR2 is SYGVKD. V dropped 3 bases and J dropped 6; count of bases not matched to a gene: 8. The CDR3 is CAISDSRLAGNEQFF. The CDR3 DNA reads as TGTGCCATCAGTGATTCCCGACTAGCAGGCAATGAGCAGTTCTTC.

J is TRBJ2-5 and V is TRBV12-3 or TRBV12-4; perhaps D is TRBD1 or TRBD2 (5 bases each). The CDR3 extends over 11 amino acids. The V gene lost 5 bases and the J gene lost 4 bases, with 5 bases spanning the gap. The DNA of the CDR3 is TGTGCCAGCAGTGGGGGAGAGACCCAGTACTTC. It encodes CASSGGETQYF.

The chain recombines TRBV7-6 with TRBJ1-5, with 7 positions matching TRBD1. Per the germline V gene, CDR1 is SGHVS and CDR2 is FNYEAQ. J lost 4 bases, V lost 1 base, and 4 bases had no gene match. There are 15 residues in the CDR3. This CDR3 is CASSLGDRQNQPQHF. CDR3 nucleotides: TGTGCCAGCAGCTTAGGGGACAGACAAAATCAGCCCCAGCATTTT.

V and J are TRBV19 and TRBJ2-6; D gene unclear. Trimming pared 6 bases from V and 0 bases from J, leaving 18 bases between. The CDR3 has 18 residues. The germline V gene has CDR1 LNHDA and CDR2 SQIVND (reference sequence). CDR3 bases: TGTGCCAGTAGCGACCATGGTTCCCTAACCTCTGGGGCCAACGTCCTGACTTTC. Translation: CASSDHGSLTSGANVLTF.

V and J are TRBV5-6 and TRBJ2-1, with 8 bases matching TRBD2. Germline V CDR1 and CDR2: SGHDT, YYEEEE. J was trimmed by 2 bases and V by 1 base; bases with no gene match: 5. The CDR3 is 16 amino acids. The CDR3 DNA is TGTGCCAGCAGCTTGCAGAGCGGGAGACCCTACAATGAGCAGTTCTTC. It yields the protein CASSLQSGRPYNEQFF.

The gene calls are TRBV15 and TRBJ1-2, with a weak D call TRBD1 (5 bases). Germline-derived CDR1 and CDR2 are LNHNV and YYDKDF (reference sequence). V gave up 0 bases and J gave up 0 bases, with 5 bases separating them. The CDR3 has 14 amino acids. The CDR3 DNA follows: TGTGCCACCAGCAGAGAGGGGGCTAACTATGGCTACACCTTC. Translating gives CATSREGANYGYTF.

The chain joins TRBV24-1 to TRBJ2-3; D is perhaps TRBD1 (5 bases). The CDR3 runs 14 residues. The V end lost 3 bases, the J end lost 4 bases, and 10 bases lay between the germline ends. Germline values: CDR1 KGHDR, CDR2 SFDVKD. The CDR3 nucleotides read TGTGCCACCAGTGATATTAGGGGCCCAGATACGCAGTATTTT. The encoded protein is CATSDIRGPDTQYF.

V and J are TRBV6-6 and TRBJ2-1, with 11 bases fitting TRBD2. The CDR3 covers 15 residues. The V and J ends lost 5 bases and 8 bases, in that order; junction bases with no gene match: 8. The germline CDR1 and CDR2 sequences are MNHNY and SVGAGI (reference sequence). Here the CDR3 reads CASSETSGVRDEQFF. The CDR3 DNA reads TGTGCCAGCAGTGAGACTAGCGGGGTCAGGGATGAGCAGTTCTTC.

The chain has TRBV5-1 and TRBJ2-7; D is unresolved. Trimming took off 0 bases at V and 6 bases at J, with 10 bases between the two ends. Germline lookup yields CDR1 SGHRS and CDR2 YFSETQ. The CDR3 is made up of 13 amino acids. The CDR3 DNA sequence: TGCGCCAGCAGCTTGGCCGAGGTGACCGAGCAGTACTTC. Amino acids: CASSLAEVTEQYF.

The chain employs TRBV2 and TRBJ2-1, with 13 bases that match TRBD2. The trim removed 8 bases at V and 9 bases at J, leaving 7 bases unmatched. The CDR3 totals 14 residues. Per germline, CDR1 SNHLY and CDR2 FYNNEI. The CDR3, as DNA: TGTGCCAGCCACGGACTAGCGGGAGTGATTGAGCAGTTCTTC. Residues: CASHGLAGVIEQFF.

V usage is TRBV7-9 and J usage is TRBJ2-2, with D hard to call. Germline V gene data show CDR1 as SEHNR and CDR2 as FQNEAQ (reference sequence). Trimming removed 1 base at V and 8 bases at J, with 8 bases between. CDR3 length equals 13 residues. CDR3 coding DNA: TGTGCCAGCAGCTTAGATGGTGTTGGGGAGCTGTTTTTT. Residues: CASSLDGVGELFF.

The gene calls are TRBV19 and TRBJ1-1; maybe TRBD1 (5 bases). V was pared by 3 bases and J by 4 bases, with 12 bases between. The CDR3 runs to 14 residues. Looked up from germline, CDR1 is LNHDA and CDR2 is SQIVND (reference sequence). The CDR3 region has the DNA TGTGCCAGTAGTATCAAGGGGCGGGGCACTGAAGCTTTCTTT. Translation: CASSIKGRGTEAFF. The full variable domain, completed using reference TRBV19 and TRBJ1-1, is DGGITQSPKYLFRKEGQNVTLSCEQNLNHDAMYWYRQDPGQGLRLIYYSQIVNDFQKGDIAEGYSVSREKKESFPLTVTSAQKNPTAFYLCASSIKGRGTEAFFGQGTRLTVV.

The J gene is TRBJ2-7, the V gene TRBV21-1; the table calls TRBD1, which could not be checked here. TRBV21-1 corresponds to a pseudogene. CDR3 length: 15 residues. Here the CDR3 DNA reads TGTGCCAGCAGCAAAGTGGACAGGGCCTCCTACGAGCAGTACTTC. Protein: CASSKVDRASYEQYF.

V is TRBV9 and J is TRBJ2-3; TRBD2 matches 7 bases. This CDR3 region has 16 residues. Germline V gene data show CDR1 as SGDLS and CDR2 as YYNGEE. The ends lost 4 bases at V and 3 bases at J; junction bases unmatched: 11. The chain's CDR3 is CASSPVNGGLTDTQYF. CDR3 DNA: TGTGCCAGCAGCCCGGTTAACGGGGGGTTAACAGATACGCAGTATTTT.